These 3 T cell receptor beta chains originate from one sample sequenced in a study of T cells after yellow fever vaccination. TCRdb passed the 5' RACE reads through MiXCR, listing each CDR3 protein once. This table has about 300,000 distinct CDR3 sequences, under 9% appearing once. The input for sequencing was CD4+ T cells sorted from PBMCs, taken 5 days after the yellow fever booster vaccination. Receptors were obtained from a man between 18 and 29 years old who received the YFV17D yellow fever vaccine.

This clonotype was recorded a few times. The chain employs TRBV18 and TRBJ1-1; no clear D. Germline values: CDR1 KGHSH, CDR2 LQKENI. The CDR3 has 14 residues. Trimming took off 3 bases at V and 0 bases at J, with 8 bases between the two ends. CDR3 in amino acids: CASSPARVNTEAFF. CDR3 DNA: TGTGCCAGCTCACCGGCGCGGGTGAACACTGAAGCTTTCTTT.

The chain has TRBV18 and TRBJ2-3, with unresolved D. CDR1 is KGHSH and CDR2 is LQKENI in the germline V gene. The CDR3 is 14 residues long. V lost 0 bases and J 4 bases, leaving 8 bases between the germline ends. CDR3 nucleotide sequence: TGTGCCAGCTCACCACCGATGCCGGCAGATACGCAGTATTTT. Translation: CASSPPMPADTQYF.

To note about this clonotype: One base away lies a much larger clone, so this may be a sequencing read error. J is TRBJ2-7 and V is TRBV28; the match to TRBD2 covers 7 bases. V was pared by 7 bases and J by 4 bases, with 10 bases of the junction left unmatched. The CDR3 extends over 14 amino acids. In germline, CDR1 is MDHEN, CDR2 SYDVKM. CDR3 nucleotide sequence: TGTGCCAGCACGATGGGAGGGATACCTTACGAGCAGTACGTC. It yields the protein CASTMGGIPYEQYV.